These 21 T cell receptor beta chains originate from one sample sequenced in a study of Ad26.COV2.S vaccination and SARS-CoV-2 variants. Treatment described: over 15 received Ad26.COV2.S at low or high dose, single or two shots; 5 received placebo; per-sample allocation not given. Sampling was done on day 63 after the first vaccine or placebo injection. TCRdb's copy holds only in-frame clones and misses some; the assay was immunoSEQ multiplex PCR. This sample has fewer than 400,000 clones, with roughly 90% found just once. Sequencing used peripheral blood, obtained in a trial of Ad26.COV2.S vaccine versus placebo. Receptor source: a person between 18 and 65 years old who received the Ad26.COV2.S COVID-19 vaccine or a placebo.

The chain has TRBV5-1 and TRBJ1-2; tentative D call: TRBD1 (5 bases). The CDR3 sequence is 12 residues long. V dropped 0 bases and J dropped 6 bases, with 6 bases sitting between them. Germline CDR1 SGHRS, CDR2 YFSETQ. The CDR3 region has the DNA TGCGCCAGCAGCTTGGGGGACGATGGCTACACCTTC. Residues: CASSLGDDGYTF.

J is TRBJ2-1 and V is TRBV9; 7 positions agree with TRBD2. There are 16 residues in the CDR3. Germline V gives CDR1 SGDLS, CDR2 YYNGEE. V lost 2 bases and J lost 0; bases outside the gene matches: 5. The CDR3 DNA is TGTGCCAGCAGCGTGGGGACTACCTTCTCCTACAATGAGCAGTTCTTC. It is translated as CASSVGTTFSYNEQFF.

The chain carries TRBV21-1 and TRBJ2-7; the listed D gene, TRBD2, was not tested against the DNA. TRBV21-1 is described as a pseudogene. This CDR3 is 16 amino acids long. CDR3 protein: CASSPRGTSGSYEQYF. The CDR3, as DNA: TGTGCCAGCAGCCCCCGGGGGACTAGCGGGAGCTACGAGCAGTACTTC.

J is TRBJ1-5 and V is TRBV7-2; D unclear. CDR1 and CDR2 (germline): SGHTA, FQGNSA. With 1 base removed from V and 1 base from J, the gap between germline ends came to 11 bases. The CDR3 contains 16 residues. CDR3 amino acids: CASSLVGGRSNQPQHF. The CDR3 DNA reads as TGTGCCAGCAGCTTAGTCGGCGGCCGGAGCAATCAGCCCCAGCATTTT.

The chain is built from TRBV7-6 and TRBJ2-1; 10 bases agree with TRBD2. Looked up from germline, CDR1 is SGHVS and CDR2 is FNYEAQ. V dropped 1 base and J dropped 4; count of bases not matched to a gene: 4. CDR3 size: 16 residues. CDR3 in DNA: TGTGCCAGCAGCTTAGAAGCGGGAGGGCCGTACAATGAGCAGTTCTTC. Its protein product is CASSLEAGGPYNEQFF.

This sequence joins TRBV28 and TRBJ1-4; TRBD1 aligns across 10 bases. The V gene's germline CDR1 is MDHEN and CDR2 SYDVKM. The CDR3 spans 14 residues. The J segment lost 10 bases and the V segment lost 7 bases, leaving 9 bases of the junction unmatched. CDR3 nucleotide sequence: TGTGCCAGCATCACAACGGACAGGGGGGGAAAACTGTTTTTT. Its protein is CASITTDRGGKLFF.

The chain joins TRBV4-1 to TRBJ2-5; D may correspond to TRBD1 or TRBD2 (6 bases each). The germline V gene has CDR1 MGHRA and CDR2 YSYEKL. V was trimmed by 0 bases and J by 6 bases, leaving 17 bases between them. CDR3 length: 16 amino acids. The CDR3 DNA reads TGCGCCAGCAGCCAAGATTCTGTCGGGGGCGGAAAGACCCAGTACTTC. This encodes CASSQDSVGGGKTQYF.

The J gene is TRBJ2-7, the V gene TRBV5-1; 12 nucleotides match TRBD2. This CDR3 has 19 amino acids. J lost 1 base, V lost 4 bases, and 15 bases had no gene match. Per germline, CDR1 SGHRS and CDR2 YFSETQ. The CDR3, as DNA: TGCGCCAGCAGCCGTTACCCAGGGACTAGCGGGCAATCATCCTACGAGCAGTACTTC. Amino acids: CASSRYPGTSGQSSYEQYF.

The rearrangement uses TRBV10-3 and TRBJ2-1; tentative D call: TRBD1 (6 bases). The CDR3 is made up of 15 amino acids. Germline V CDR1 and CDR2: ENHRY, SYGVKD. V was cut by 2 bases and J by 10 bases, with 18 bases left in between. This CDR3 reads CAISEGGHAIREQFF. The CDR3 nucleotides read TGTGCCATCAGTGAGGGGGGACATGCAATTCGGGAGCAGTTCTTC.

This clone was found once. The chain joins TRBV5-4 to TRBJ2-1; 13 nucleotides agree with TRBD2. The CDR3 length is 19 residues. The trim removed 3 bases at V and 2 bases at J, leaving 11 bases unmatched. Germline CDR1 SGHNT, CDR2 YYREEE (reference sequence). This CDR3 is CASSYRTSGSGVTYNEQFF. The DNA for the CDR3 is TGTGCCAGCAGCTACAGGACTAGCGGGAGTGGGGTCACCTACAATGAGCAGTTCTTC.

V and J are TRBV3-1 (or the pseudogene TRBV3-2) and TRBJ2-5, with TRBD2 as a possible D gene (6 bases). The CDR3 covers 14 residues. Germline V gene lookup returns CDR1 LGHDT and CDR2 YNNKEL (reference sequence). V lost 4 bases, J lost 5 bases, and 14 bases lay in between. The CDR3: CASSLRVAGETQYF. The DNA for the CDR3 is TGTGCCAGCAGCCTGCGGGTGGCGGGGGAGACCCAGTACTTC.

V usage is TRBV10-3 and J usage is TRBJ2-1, with D hard to call. The V end lost 2 bases, the J end lost 2 bases, and 7 bases lay between the germline ends. Germline V gene data show CDR1 as ENHRY and CDR2 as SYGVKD. The CDR3 runs to 14 residues. The CDR3, as DNA: TGTGCCATCAGTGAGACAAAAACCTACAATGAGCAGTTCTTC. Its translation: CAISETKTYNEQFF.

The chain joins TRBV6-1 to TRBJ2-3, with TRBD2 matching over 9 bases. V was pared by 1 base and J by 2 bases, with 10 bases of the junction left unmatched. Germline CDR1 and CDR2: MNHNS and SASEGT. The CDR3 consists of 18 residues. This CDR3 reads CASSEGLLTSGNTDTQYF. The CDR3 nucleotides read TGTGCCAGCAGTGAAGGATTGCTGACTAGCGGAAACACAGATACGCAGTATTTT.

The rearrangement joins TRBV6-5 to TRBJ2-3, with TRBD2 matching 10 bases. V gave up 2 bases and J gave up 4 bases; unmatched junction bases: 3. The germline CDR1 and CDR2 sequences are MNHEY and SVGAGI. CDR3 length equals 15 residues. CDR3 residues: CASSYSLAGADTQYF. DNA for the CDR3: TGTGCCAGCAGTTACAGCCTAGCGGGAGCAGATACGCAGTATTTT.

There are a few counts of this clone. The V gene is TRBV5-4, the J gene TRBJ1-6, with TRBD1 matching 7 bases. With V trimmed by 4 bases and J by 8 bases, 0 bases remained unmatched. The CDR3 is made up of 12 amino acids. The germline V gene encodes CDR1 SGHNT and CDR2 YYREEE (reference sequence). The CDR3 loop is CASSQGDSPLHF. The DNA for the CDR3 is TGTGCCAGCAGCCAGGGGGATTCACCCCTCCACTTT.

The chain couples TRBV6-1 to TRBJ2-1; D unclear. Per the germline V gene, CDR1 is MNHNS and CDR2 is SASEGT. Trimming removed 3 bases at V and 7 bases at J, with 7 bases between. The CDR3 extends over 12 amino acids. The CDR3 coding sequence is TGTGCCAGCAGTGATATAGTGAATGAGCAGTTCTTC. This gives the protein CASSDIVNEQFF.

This clone was observed once. The chain couples TRBV7-2 to TRBJ2-1; D is tentatively TRBD1 or TRBD2 (5 bases each). Germline-derived CDR1 and CDR2 are SGHTA and FQGNSA. V was trimmed by 4 bases and J by 12 bases, leaving 16 bases between them. The CDR3 extends over 13 amino acids. As DNA, the CDR3 is TGTGCCAGCAGCTCCCAAGAGGGGAGTAGGCAGTTCTTC. Translating gives CASSSQEGSRQFF.

This chain joins TRBV2 and TRBJ2-3, with 16 bases that match TRBD2. Trimming cost V 6 bases and J 6 bases; bases outside gene matches: 15. The V gene's germline CDR1 is SNHLY and CDR2 FYNNEI. CDR3 size: 19 residues. CDR3 coding DNA: TGTGCCAGCAGGCAAGGGACTAGCGGGAGGGCTTGGACCCCCGATACGCAGTATTTT. Translating gives CASRQGTSGRAWTPDTQYF.

The chain links TRBV5-1 to TRBJ1-2; D is perhaps TRBD1 (5 bases). This CDR3 region has 15 residues. Looked up from germline, CDR1 is SGHRS and CDR2 is YFSETQ. V was pared by 4 bases and J by 4 bases, with 17 bases between. As DNA, the CDR3 is TGCGCCAGCAGCCCATGGGACCTTGCGGCCTATGGCTACACCTTC. Its protein is CASSPWDLAAYGYTF.

J is TRBJ2-1 and V is TRBV6-6; D is perhaps TRBD2 (5 bases). Germline loops: CDR1 MNHNY, CDR2 SVGAGI (reference sequence). This CDR3 spans 16 amino acids. V was trimmed by 5 bases and J by 5 bases, leaving 19 bases between them. The CDR3 is CASSNQRRLSDNEQFF. CDR3 nucleotide sequence: TGTGCCAGCAGTAACCAGCGGAGGCTGTCTGACAATGAGCAGTTCTTC.

In this sample, this clone turned up once. V usage is TRBV28 and J usage is TRBJ2-3; TRBD2 is a possible D gene (6 bases). This CDR3 comprises 17 residues. V lost 0 bases, J lost 1 base, and 14 bases lay in between. Germline CDR1 is MDHEN and CDR2 is SYDVKM. The DNA for the CDR3 is TGTGCCAGCAGTTTATGGGGTAGCGGAGGGGGCACAGATACGCAGTATTTT. Its translation: CASSLWGSGGGTDTQYF.